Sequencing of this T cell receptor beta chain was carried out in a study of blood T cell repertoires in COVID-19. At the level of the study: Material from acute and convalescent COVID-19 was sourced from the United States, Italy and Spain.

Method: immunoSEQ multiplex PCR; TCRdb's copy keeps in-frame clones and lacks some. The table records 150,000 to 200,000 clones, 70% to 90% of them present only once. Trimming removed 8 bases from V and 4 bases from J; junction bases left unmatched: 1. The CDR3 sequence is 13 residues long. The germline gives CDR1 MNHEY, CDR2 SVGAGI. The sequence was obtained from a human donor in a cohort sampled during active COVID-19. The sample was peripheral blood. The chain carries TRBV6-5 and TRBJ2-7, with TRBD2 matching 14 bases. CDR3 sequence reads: CASGTSGSYEQYF. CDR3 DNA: TGTGCCAGCGGGACTAGCGGGAGTTACGAGCAGTACTTC.